Shown below are 10 T cell receptor beta chains from a single sample sequenced in a study of blood T cell repertoires in COVID-19. Using immunoSEQ multiplex PCR, the repertoire was profiled, and TCRdb retains in-frame clones only, with some absent. The sample shows approximately 100,000 clones, around 85% of them seen only once. The sequenced sample consisted of peripheral blood. The receptor source for this set is an elderly woman with active or convalescent COVID-19.

The chain uses TRBV10-2 and TRBJ2-7; 11 bases are shared with TRBD2. The CDR3 runs 14 residues. Germline V gene data show CDR1 as WSHSY and CDR2 as SAAADI. Unmatched junction bases numbered 4, after V lost 4 bases and J lost 5 bases. In nucleotides, the CDR3 is TGCGCCAGCAGTGTAGCGGGAGGGCCGAACGAGCAGTACTTC. Its translation is CASSVAGGPNEQYF.

The rearrangement links TRBV7-8 to TRBJ1-1, with D perhaps matching TRBD1 (6 bases). In germline, CDR1 is SGHVS, CDR2 FQNEAQ. Trimming stripped 5 bases from V and 0 bases from J, with 13 bases between. The CDR3 extends over 15 amino acids. In DNA form, the CDR3 reads TGTGCCAGCAGCGGAGGCAGGGGCATGAACACTGAAGCTTTCTTT. Translated: CASSGGRGMNTEAFF.

The rearrangement joins TRBV6-5 to TRBJ1-2; possibly TRBD1 for D (5 bases). V shed 7 bases and J shed 3 bases, with 12 bases lying between them. Germline loops: CDR1 MNHEY, CDR2 SVGAGI. CDR3 length: 13 amino acids. Here the CDR3 reads CASTPRGDYGYTF. DNA for the CDR3: TGTGCCAGCACCCCGCGGGGGGACTATGGCTACACCTTC.

The V gene is TRBV9, the J gene TRBJ1-5; 9 nucleotides line up with TRBD1. The CDR3 spans 15 residues. From germline, CDR1 is SGDLS and CDR2 YYNGEE. V lost 0 bases and J lost 4; bases outside the gene matches: 2. CDR3 residues: CASSVDGQGNQPQHF. Here the CDR3 DNA reads TGTGCCAGCAGCGTAGACGGACAGGGGAATCAGCCCCAGCATTTT.

The J gene is TRBJ1-1, the V gene TRBV7-8; 8 nucleotides align to TRBD1. The CDR3 has 16 amino acids. CDR1 SGHVS and CDR2 FQNEAQ come from the germline V gene. V dropped 5 bases and J dropped 5; count of bases not matched to a gene: 13. This CDR3 is CASSPSYRTGNTEAFF. The DNA of the CDR3 is TGTGCCAGCAGCCCATCATACCGGACAGGGAATACTGAAGCTTTCTTT.

The chain uses TRBV30 and TRBJ1-4, with no clear D. Germline V lookup: CDR1 GTSNPN, CDR2 SVGIG (reference sequence). The CDR3 is made up of 11 amino acids. Trimming shortened V by 2 bases and J by 8 bases, and 6 bases separated the two germline ends. CDR3 amino acids: CAWSHREKLFF. The CDR3 DNA sequence: TGTGCCTGGAGTCATCGGGAAAAACTGTTTTTT.

By frequency in the sample, this clone is medium-sized (0.01 to 0.1%). The rearrangement joins TRBV2 to TRBJ1-6, with 10 bases identical to TRBD1. This CDR3 has 14 amino acids. Germline V CDR1 and CDR2: SNHLY, FYNNEI. J lost 10 bases, V lost 3 bases, and 3 bases had no gene match. CDR3 sequence: CASSETGGRSPLHF. CDR3 nucleotide sequence: TGTGCCAGCAGTGAGACAGGGGGCCGGTCACCCCTCCACTTT. The whole variable domain, filled in from reference TRBV2 and TRBJ1-6, reads EPEVTQTPSHQVTQMGQEVILRCVPISNHLYFYWYRQILGQKVEFLVSFYNNEISEKSEIFDDQFSVERPDGSNFTLKIRSTKLEDSAMYFCASSETGGRSPLHFGNGTRLTVT.

This rearrangement joins TRBV5-4 to TRBJ2-1; D is possibly TRBD1 (5 bases). The germline V and J ends were trimmed by 4 bases and 9 bases, with 14 bases remaining between them. CDR1 is SGHNT and CDR2 is YYREEE in the germline V gene (reference sequence). The CDR3 length is 13 residues. The CDR3 DNA reads as TGTGCCAGCAGCCAAGAGCAGGGCGGTGAGCAGTTCTTC. Translated: CASSQEQGGEQFF.

J is TRBJ1-4 and V is TRBV9; 8 bases agree with TRBD1. Germline assignment: CDR1 SGDLS and CDR2 YYNGEE. The CDR3 covers 16 residues. V shed 2 bases, J shed 3 bases, and the junction held 6 bases outside the gene matches. The CDR3 sequence is CASSVMQGAANEKLFF. The CDR3 DNA follows: TGTGCCAGCAGCGTGATGCAGGGGGCAGCTAATGAAAAACTGTTTTTT.

This clone was counted between two and nine times. This chain connects TRBV5-1 to TRBJ2-7; 8 bases are shared with TRBD2. Trimming at V came to 0 bases and at J to 2 bases, leaving 7 bases not matched to a gene. CDR3 length equals 16 residues. CDR1 is SGHRS and CDR2 is YFSETQ in the germline V gene. In nucleotides, the CDR3 is TGCGCCAGCAGCTTGGAAGGCGGGAGGACCACCTACGAGCAGTACTTC. It is translated as CASSLEGGRTTYEQYF.